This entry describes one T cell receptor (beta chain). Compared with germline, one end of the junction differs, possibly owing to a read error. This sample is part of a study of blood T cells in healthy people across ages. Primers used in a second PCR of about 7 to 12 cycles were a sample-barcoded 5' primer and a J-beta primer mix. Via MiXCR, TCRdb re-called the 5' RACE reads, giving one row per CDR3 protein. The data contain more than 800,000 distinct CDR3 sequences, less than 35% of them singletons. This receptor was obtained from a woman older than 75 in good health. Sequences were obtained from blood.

This CDR3 is CASSLVGLAGSYEQYF. As DNA, the CDR3 is TGTGCTAGCAGCTTAGTTGGACTAGCGGGTTCCTACGAGCAGTACTTC. The V and J genes are TRBV7-2 and TRBJ2-7; 11 bases match TRBD2. Per germline, CDR1 SGHTA and CDR2 FQGNSA. This CDR3 region has 16 residues. The full variable domain, with the rest looked up from reference TRBV7-2 and TRBJ2-7, is GAGVSQSPSNKVTEKGKDVELRCDPISGHTALYWYRQSLGQGLEFLIYFQGNSAPDKSGLPSDRFSAERTGGSVSTLTIQRTQQEDSAVYLCASSLVGLAGSYEQYFGPGTRLTVT.